This T cell receptor beta chain was obtained from a study of blood T cell repertoires in COVID-19 (TCRdb year 2020). Broadly, across the study: Samples covering the acute and convalescent phases of COVID-19 were provided by collaborators in the United States, Italy and Spain. The prospective study material was composed of cDNA or gDNA derived from T cells, B-cell-depleted T cells, or PBMCs. Deeply sampled blood TCRbeta repertoires from subjects exposed to, actively infected with, or recovered from COVID-19 were included in the dataset. The repertoires were released in a freely available public database meant as a resource for research on the immune response to SARS-CoV-2. Samples came from the ongoing ImmuneRACE study (first 160 participants) plus 1,254 subjects from 6 global collaborators. A de-identified subject ID, COVID-19 status, age in years and sex were almost always included in the sample metadata. Where available, HLA class I and class II types were obtained from metadata supplied by the sample provider rather than from assay-based typing. General conclusions and limits of the study: Clinical and demographic metadata were provided uncurated, with the amount varying by source and participant.

TCRbeta CDR3 regions were amplified from genomic DNA by means of the immunoSEQ Assay, a bias-controlled multiplex PCR. From the authors' description of their analysis: Nucleated cell counts per sample were estimated from amplification of reference gene primers within the assay. To quantify the absolute abundance of each unique TCRbeta CDR3 rearrangement, sequence reads were collapsed and filtered. For each sample, productive Simpson clonality was calculated as the square root of Simpson's diversity index over productive rearrangements. Held by TCRdb, this immuneACCESS table contains in-frame sequences only and omits some clones. Under half of the omission traces to an unresolved V gene where checked; the cause of the rest is unknown. The D gene and trimming were derived from the DNA, and the V and J assignments and clone size from that table. Recorded for this sample are roughly 250,000 clones; roughly 87% of them occurred a single time. Roughly 6% of the sample is in the top ten clones.

In the prospective study, participants were roughly 18 to 89 years old, resided in fewer than 25 geographic areas of the United States, and were enrolled through a virtual design. In the prospective study, participants were assigned to cohorts based on the clinical history participants reported in a screening survey and a study questionnaire. Mobile phlebotomists in the prospective study collected whole blood, serum and a nasopharyngeal or oropharyngeal swab from every participant. Additional blood draws and questionnaires over an approximately 2-month period could optionally be provided by prospective study participants. Before DNA extraction, blood samples from the prospective study were shipped at room temperature or frozen. Details on this clone: No cognate antigen has been identified for it. No much larger clonotype is one base removed from it; base qualities were not supplied.

The source material was PBMCs or T cells enriched from blood (not recorded which). The sequence came from a woman in her twenties or thirties with acute COVID-19.

The CDR3 corresponds to CASSDPKRSNQPQHF. The DNA sequence is given as TGTGCCAGCAGCGACCCCAAGAGGAGCAATCAGCCCCAGCATTTT. Recombination linked TRBV6-5 to TRBJ1-5, with the D gene not confidently named. V is shortened by 6 bases, J by 1 base, and the region joining them spans 13 bases. The CDR3 starts with the cysteine, ends with the phenylalanine, and has 15 residues. Only CDR3 DNA remains: 45 bases, in frame from the first base. CDR1 and CDR2 are drawn from the germline V gene: MNHEY, SVGAGI.